A selection of T cell receptor beta chains follows, all from one sample in a study of post-analysis software for immune sequencing data. TCRdb reanalysed the PCR reads using MiXCR and keeps one entry per CDR3 protein. The sample gives under 650,000 distinct CDR3 sequences, 44% of which show up once; around 1.7% is in the top ten. Input material: blood. The receptors were sampled from a girl aged 5-17 years with multiple sclerosis. Each CDR3 is given with its conserved first and last residue. Fields, in order: J gene, D gene, clone size, V gene, CDR3 length, CDR3 DNA, CDR3 protein. D genes are given only for firm matches. Clone size, where shown, is once, few, many, or a class for clones that have expanded.

J: TRBJ2-3
D: TRBD1
size: few
V: TRBV4-2
length: 14
DNA: TGTGCCAGCACGGACAGGCCAAACACAGATACGCAGTATTTT
CDR3: CASTDRPNTDTQYF

J: TRBJ2-1
D: TRBD2
size: few
V: TRBV4-1
length: 16
DNA: TGCGCCAGCAGCCAAGCGGGACTAGAAAATTACAATGAGCAGTTCTTC
CDR3: CASSQAGLENYNEQFF

J: TRBJ2-7
D: TRBD1
size: .
V: TRBV4-2
length: 14
DNA: TGTGCCAGCAGCCAAGACACAGGGGGTGACGAGCAGTACTTC
CDR3: CASSQDTGGDEQYF

J: TRBJ2-5
D: .
size: .
V: TRBV13
length: 11
DNA: TGTGCCAGCAGCTTAGCTGATCTCCAGTACTTC
CDR3: CASSLADLQYF

J: TRBJ2-5
D: .
size: .
V: TRBV5-1
length: 14
DNA: TGCGCCAGCAGCCCGCCTAGAGGGACGGAGACCCAGTACTTC
CDR3: CASSPPRGTETQYF

J: TRBJ2-2
D: .
size: .
V: TRBV7-9
length: 12
DNA: TGTGCCAGCAGTCAGAGCACCGGGGAGCTGTTTTTT
CDR3: CASSQSTGELFF

J: TRBJ2-6
D: TRBD2
size: few
V: TRBV6-1
length: 18
DNA: TGTGCCAGCAGTAAAATACTAGCGGGAGCTCTAGGGGCCAACGTCCTGACTTTC
CDR3: CASSKILAGALGANVLTF

J: TRBJ2-7
D: .
size: few
V: TRBV20-1
length: 13
DNA: TGCAGTGCTAGAGATCGCCACCACTACGAGCAGTACTTC
CDR3: CSARDRHHYEQYF

J: TRBJ2-1
D: TRBD2
size: .
V: TRBV10-2
length: 16
DNA: TGCGCCAGCGAGGGAGTGGCTAGCGGGTTCTGCAATGAGCAGTTCTTC
CDR3: CASEGVASGFCNEQFF

J: TRBJ2-7
D: TRBD1
size: .
V: TRBV5-1
length: 15
DNA: TGCGCCAGCAGCTTGGCCGACAGGGAAATAGGCGAGCAGTACTTC
CDR3: CASSLADREIGEQYF

J: TRBJ2-1
D: .
size: .
V: TRBV16
length: 13
DNA: TGTGCCAGCAGCCAATCCCGCCAAACCCAGCAGTTCTTC
CDR3: CASSQSRQTQQFF

J: TRBJ2-3
D: .
size: .
V: TRBV3-1
length: 16
DNA: TGTGCCAGCAGCCAACTACGCGTTTTGGGCACAGATACGCAGTATTTT
CDR3: CASSQLRVLGTDTQYF

J: TRBJ2-1
D: .
size: .
V: TRBV12-3/TRBV12-4
length: 18
DNA: TGTGCCCGCAGTTTATGGCGGGGTGGGGGATTCTCCTACAATGAGCAGTTCTTC
CDR3: CARSLWRGGGFSYNEQFF

J: TRBJ2-5
D: .
size: few
V: TRBV6-5
length: 11
DNA: TGTGCCAGCAGTTATTTAGCAGAGCAGTACTTC
CDR3: CASSYLAEQYF

J: TRBJ2-5
D: TRBD2
size: once
V: TRBV9
length: 15
DNA: TGTGCCAGCAGCGCAGCTAGCGGGAGGCCGCTGGAGCAGTACTTC
CDR3: CASSAASGRPLEQYF

J: TRBJ2-1
D: TRBD2
size: few
V: TRBV5-1
length: 16
DNA: TGCGCCAGCAGCTCTACTAGCGGGGACTCCTACAATGAGCAGTTCTTC
CDR3: CASSSTSGDSYNEQFF

J: TRBJ2-1
D: TRBD1
size: once
V: TRBV5-1
length: 15
DNA: TGCGCCAGCAGCTTTGGGACAGGGGGCTACAATGAGCAGTTCTTC
CDR3: CASSFGTGGYNEQFF

J: TRBJ2-3
D: TRBD2
size: .
V: TRBV20-1
length: 18
DNA: TGCAGTGCTATCGGGATAACGGGACTAGCGGGCATGGAAGATACGCAGTATTTT
CDR3: CSAIGITGLAGMEDTQYF

J: TRBJ1-2
D: TRBD1
size: .
V: TRBV19
length: 16
DNA: TGTGCCAGTAGTCGGAAGCAGGGGGCAATTAGTTATGGCTACACCTTC
CDR3: CASSRKQGAISYGYTF

J: TRBJ2-3
D: .
size: .
V: TRBV20-1
length: 16
DNA: TGCAGTGTAGAATACTCGGACAGATCTAGCACAGATACGCAGTATTTT
CDR3: CSVEYSDRSSTDTQYF

J: TRBJ2-7
D: .
size: .
V: TRBV10-3
length: 14
DNA: TGTGCCATCAGTGACCCATCCAGGGAGTACGAGCAGTACTTC
CDR3: CAISDPSREYEQYF

J: TRBJ2-5
D: TRBD1
size: .
V: TRBV29-1
length: 14
DNA: TGCAGCGTCGTTCGGACAGGGGGTGGCGAGACCCAGTACTTC
CDR3: CSVVRTGGGETQYF

J: TRBJ2-7
D: .
size: .
V: TRBV5-5
length: 12
DNA: TGTGCCAGCATAGGTGGTACCTACGAGCAGTACTTC
CDR3: CASIGGTYEQYF

J: TRBJ2-5
D: .
size: .
V: TRBV20-1
length: 13
DNA: TGCAGTGCCTCGAGGGGCAGGGGAAGGGAGCAGTACTTC
CDR3: CSASRGRGREQYF

J: TRBJ2-7
D: .
size: few
V: TRBV20-1
length: 13
DNA: TGCAGCGCGCTGGGGGGCCTCTCCTACGAGCAGTACTTC
CDR3: CSALGGLSYEQYF

J: TRBJ1-2
D: .
size: .
V: TRBV5-1
length: 16
DNA: TGCGCCGGCAGCTTGGAGACGAGGGGCCGGGGAAATGGCTACACCTTC
CDR3: CAGSLETRGRGNGYTF

J: TRBJ2-5
D: .
size: .
V: TRBV24-1
length: 14
DNA: TGTGCCACCAGTAGGACAAGCGAGAAAGAGACCCAGTACTTC
CDR3: CATSRTSEKETQYF

J: TRBJ2-7
D: .
size: .
V: TRBV20-1
length: 11
DNA: TGCAGTGCTGGGGATTTCTACGAGCAGTACTTC
CDR3: CSAGDFYEQYF

J: TRBJ2-5
D: TRBD2
size: .
V: TRBV5-1
length: 15
DNA: TGCGCCAGCACCTGGGGTTTAGCGGGTAACAATGAGCAGTACTTC
CDR3: CASTWGLAGNNEQYF

J: TRBJ2-7
D: .
size: .
V: TRBV29-1
length: 13
DNA: TGCAGCGTTGAAGCGGGGCCAAACTACGAGCAGTACTTC
CDR3: CSVEAGPNYEQYF

J: TRBJ2-5
D: .
size: many
V: TRBV6-6
length: 11
DNA: TGTGCCAGCAGTCGAGCAGAGACCCAGTACTTC
CDR3: CASSRAETQYF

J: TRBJ2-1
D: TRBD1
size: .
V: TRBV27
length: 17
DNA: TGTGCCAGCAGCCTTTTAATCTCCGGGACAGACAACAATGAGCAGTTCTTC
CDR3: CASSLLISGTDNNEQFF

J: TRBJ2-3
D: .
size: few
V: TRBV5-1
length: 13
DNA: TGCGCCAGCAGCGCGACGACATTGTCTATCGAGTATTTT
CDR3: CASSATTLSIEYF

J: TRBJ1-1
D: .
size: .
V: TRBV7-2
length: 13
DNA: TGTGCCAGCAGCTTTAACAGGGACACTGAAGCTTTCTTT
CDR3: CASSFNRDTEAFF

J: TRBJ2-5
D: .
size: few
V: TRBV5-1
length: 16
DNA: TGCGCCAGCAGCTTGCTGGGAGGGGGTTATCAAGAGACCCAGTACTTC
CDR3: CASSLLGGGYQETQYF

J: TRBJ1-2
D: .
size: .
V: TRBV20-1
length: 16
DNA: TGCAGTGCTAGAGATACGGGGGGCCATTTCAACTATGGCTACACCTTC
CDR3: CSARDTGGHFNYGYTF

J: TRBJ1-1
D: .
size: .
V: TRBV29-1
length: 20
DNA: TGCAGCGTTGAAGATCGGTATGGGGGGGGATTCGGGATGTTGAACACTGAAGCTTTCTTT
CDR3: CSVEDRYGGGFGMLNTEAFF

J: TRBJ2-1
D: .
size: .
V: TRBV7-6
length: 14
DNA: TGTGCCAGCAGACCCCATTCGGGGGCGAATGAGCAGTTCTTC
CDR3: CASRPHSGANEQFF

J: TRBJ2-3
D: .
size: .
V: TRBV20-1
length: 13
DNA: TGCAGTGCTAGATGGTGGGAGTCCCATACGCAGTATTTT
CDR3: CSARWWESHTQYF

J: TRBJ2-5
D: TRBD1
size: few
V: TRBV10-3
length: 14
DNA: TGTGCCATCGGTTCAACAGGGGGACAAGAGACCCAGTACTTC
CDR3: CAIGSTGGQETQYF

J: TRBJ2-1
D: .
size: few
V: TRBV12-3/TRBV12-4
length: 15
DNA: TGTGCCAGCAGTTTTCGTCTAGCGCCCTACAATGAGCAGTTCTTC
CDR3: CASSFRLAPYNEQFF

J: TRBJ1-2
D: TRBD1
size: .
V: TRBV7-8
length: 15
DNA: TGTGCCAGCAGCTTGTTCAACAGGGGGCCCTATGGCTACACCTTC
CDR3: CASSLFNRGPYGYTF

J: TRBJ2-7
D: TRBD1
size: few
V: TRBV6-6
length: 13
DNA: TGTGCCAGCAGGCTACAGGGGGACTACGAGCAGTACTTC
CDR3: CASRLQGDYEQYF

J: TRBJ2-3
D: TRBD2
size: .
V: TRBV20-1
length: 14
DNA: TGCAGTGCTTTGACTAGCGGGAGATCGGATACGCAGTATTTT
CDR3: CSALTSGRSDTQYF

J: TRBJ1-4
D: TRBD1
size: .
V: TRBV4-1
length: 17
DNA: TGCGCCAGCAGCCTGACTCGACAGGGGAGGACTAATGAAAAACTGTTTTTT
CDR3: CASSLTRQGRTNEKLFF

J: TRBJ1-5
D: .
size: .
V: TRBV6-2/TRBV6-3
length: 13
DNA: TGTGCCAGCAGGTACGGTCCAGGCCAGCCCCAGCATTTT
CDR3: CASRYGPGQPQHF

J: TRBJ2-7
D: .
size: few
V: TRBV29-1
length: 13
DNA: TGCAGCGTTGAAGATCGAGGGACCCACGAGCAGTACTTC
CDR3: CSVEDRGTHEQYF

J: TRBJ1-6
D: .
size: .
V: TRBV12-3/TRBV12-4
length: 15
DNA: TGTGCCAGCACCCCTTCAGGCTCCTATAATTCACCCCTCCACTTT
CDR3: CASTPSGSYNSPLHF

J: TRBJ2-4
D: .
size: .
V: TRBV6-1
length: 14
DNA: TGTGCCAGCAGTGAAGTAGTACTCAAAAACATTCAGTACTTC
CDR3: CASSEVVLKNIQYF

J: TRBJ1-2
D: .
size: few
V: TRBV6-1
length: 18
DNA: TGTGCCAGCAGCTCCCAATTGCGGATGAAACCTAATAACTATGGCTACACCTTC
CDR3: CASSSQLRMKPNNYGYTF